These 17 T cell receptor beta chains share one sample of origin, sequenced in a study of CD8 T cells in ankylosing spondylitis (dated by TCRdb to 2017 to 2019). The library was obtained by 5' RACE. Sequencing relied on an Illumina HiSeq 2500. TCRdb passed the public sequencing reads through fastp at Q25 and MiXCR, retaining productive beta sequences. Rows with a matching CDR3 protein are joined into one entry that keeps the most common DNA and genes. This sample gives 150,000 to 200,000 distinct CDR3 sequences in total; around 19% of them show up just once. The ten top clones hold under 9% of the sample. The sequencing sample was made of blood, either unsorted or a sorted T cell fraction (not recorded which). These TCRs come from a male donor with ankylosing spondylitis or in good health (not recorded which).

This chain uses TRBV19 with TRBJ2-1, with TRBD1 matching 9 bases. Germline CDR1 is LNHDA and CDR2 is SQIVND (reference sequence). V trimming: 3 bases; J trimming: 6 bases; junction bases outside the gene matches: 12. CDR3 size: 17 residues. The CDR3 DNA follows: TGTGCCAGTAGTATGGGCTCCGGGACAGGGCTTCGCAATGAGCAGTTCTTC. This codes for CASSMGSGTGLRNEQFF.

This clonotype has ten or more counts. The V and J genes are TRBV27 and TRBJ1-2; 7 bases match TRBD1. The J segment lost 5 bases and the V segment lost 4 bases, leaving 4 bases of the junction unmatched. Germline lookup yields CDR1 MNHEY and CDR2 SMNVEV (reference sequence). This CDR3 region has 13 residues. The CDR3 here is CASSSGTAYGYTF. CDR3 in DNA: TGTGCCAGCAGTTCCGGGACAGCGTATGGCTACACCTTC.

This clonotype was counted many times. V gene TRBV29-1 combines with J gene TRBJ2-5, with D tentatively TRBD1 or TRBD2 (5 bases each). V gave up 4 bases and J gave up 8 bases, with 20 bases separating them. Germline-derived CDR1 and CDR2 are SQVTM and ANQGSEA. The CDR3 length is 14 residues. For the CDR3, the DNA is TGCAGCGTTGTCCTCCAGGGACCAACGAACACCCAGTACTTC. This codes for CSVVLQGPTNTQYF.

The gene calls are TRBV20-1 and TRBJ2-1; tentatively, D is TRBD1 or TRBD2 (5 bases each). The germline V and J ends were trimmed by 0 bases and 7 bases, with 16 bases remaining between them. CDR3 length: 15 residues. Germline CDR1 is DFQATT and CDR2 is SNEGSKA (reference sequence). The CDR3 DNA reads as TGCAGTGCTAGAGATGGAAGGGGTTCGGGAAATGAGCAGTTCTTC. Its protein product is CSARDGRGSGNEQFF.

V gene TRBV27 combines with J gene TRBJ2-7; weak D call: TRBD1 (8 bases). Germline V gene data show CDR1 as MNHEY and CDR2 as SMNVEV (reference sequence). V was cut by 7 bases and J by 3 bases, with 19 bases left in between. The CDR3 is 15 residues long. In DNA, the CDR3 is TGTGCCAGCACCTGGGACAGGAGCGGGATCTACGAGCAGTACTTC. Translating it yields CASTWDRSGIYEQYF.

This clonotype was seen more than once but under ten times. The chain joins TRBV27 to TRBJ2-4, with D possibly TRBD1 on 6 matching bases. CDR1 is MNHEY, CDR2 SMNVEV, per germline (reference sequence). V lost 5 bases, J lost 0 bases, and 17 bases lay in between. The CDR3 is made up of 17 amino acids. CDR3 loop: CASSPRGTSLAKNIQYF. Written as DNA, the CDR3 is TGTGCCAGCAGTCCTAGGGGGACAAGTCTAGCCAAAAACATTCAGTACTTC.

This chain uses TRBV9 with TRBJ1-1; D possibly corresponds to TRBD1 (5 bases). Germline CDR1 SGDLS, CDR2 YYNGEE. Trimming cost V 7 bases and J 5 bases, with 12 bases left between them. The CDR3 has 12 amino acids. The CDR3 loop is CASRVRETEAFF. DNA for the CDR3: TGTGCCAGCCGTGTCAGGGAAACTGAAGCTTTCTTT.

This clonotype was seen more than once but under ten times. CDR3 DNA: TGCAGTATAAGGACATCGCTTTATAGCAATCAGCCCCAGCATTTT. Translating gives CSIRTSLYSNQPQHF. This chain links TRBV29-1 with TRBJ1-5; D possibly corresponds to TRBD1 (5 bases). The CDR3 runs 15 residues. Germline V lookup: CDR1 SQVTM, CDR2 ANQGSEA.

This clonotype was seen many times. This sequence joins TRBV2 and TRBJ2-2; 10 positions agree with TRBD2. V trimming: 6 bases; J trimming: 10 bases; junction bases outside the gene matches: 17. The germline V gene encodes CDR1 SNHLY and CDR2 FYNNEI. The CDR3 has 17 amino acids. CDR3 sequence (DNA): TGTGCCAGCAGCACCTATATTTCGAGCGGGAGGGCCGCGGAGCTGTTTTTT. Amino acids: CASSTYISSGRAAELFF. The variable domain in full, with the rest retrieved from reference TRBV2 and TRBJ2-2, is EPEVTQTPSHQVTQMGQEVILRCVPISNHLYFYWYRQILGQKVEFLVSFYNNEISEKSEIFDDQFSVERPDGSNFTLKIRSTKLEDSAMYFCASSTYISSGRAAELFFGEGSRLTVL.

This rearrangement joins TRBV29-1 to TRBJ2-7; TRBD1 matches at 8 bases. The CDR3 covers 12 residues. The V gene's germline CDR1 is SQVTM and CDR2 ANQGSEA. Trimming took 6 bases from V and 5 from J; bases not matched to a gene: 6. This chain's CDR3 is CSVNRGRNEQYF. CDR3 bases: TGCAGCGTGAACAGGGGGAGGAACGAGCAGTACTTC.

This clonotype was observed many times. The chain uses TRBV7-8 and TRBJ2-7, with D perhaps matching TRBD1 (5 bases). The CDR3 loop spans 12 amino acids. CDR1 SGHVS and CDR2 FQNEAQ come from the germline V gene. V was pared by 0 bases and J by 7 bases, with 7 bases between. CDR3 loop: CASSLARQEQYF. The CDR3 DNA reads as TGTGCCAGCAGCTTAGCGAGACAGGAGCAGTACTTC.

CDR3 nucleotides: TGTGCCTGGAGCAGTCCGGGCCGGAGCTATGGCTACACCTTC. As protein: CAWSSPGRSYGYTF. The chain carries TRBV30 and TRBJ1-2, with D unresolved. The germline V and J ends were trimmed by 3 bases and 4 bases, with 15 bases remaining between them. This CDR3 region has 14 residues. Germline CDR1 is GTSNPN and CDR2 is SVGIG (reference sequence).

This clonotype was recorded a few times. The V and J genes are TRBV5-6 and TRBJ2-5; 10 bases agree with TRBD1. The germline V gene encodes CDR1 SGHDT and CDR2 YYEEEE. This CDR3 has 13 amino acids. Losses at the gene ends were 5 bases for V and 4 bases for J; bases not matched to a gene: 2. CDR3: CASRRDRGETQYF. The CDR3 region has the DNA TGTGCCAGCAGAAGGGACAGGGGAGAGACCCAGTACTTC.

This clonotype is termed large. V gene TRBV6-5 combines with J gene TRBJ2-2; TRBD2 matches 7 bases. The CDR3 extends over 15 amino acids. Germline V gene lookup returns CDR1 MNHEY and CDR2 SVGAGI. Losses at the gene ends were 2 bases for V and 3 bases for J; bases not matched to a gene: 3. CDR3 bases: TGTGCCAGCAGTTACGGGACTACCTACACCGGGGAGCTGTTTTTT. Translated, it gives CASSYGTTYTGELFF.

The J gene is TRBJ1-1, the V gene TRBV5-5, with TRBD1 matching 7 bases. CDR1 and CDR2 from the germline V gene are SGHKS and YYEKEE (reference sequence). CDR3 length equals 12 residues. Unmatched junction bases numbered 3, after V lost 4 bases and J lost 6 bases. The CDR3 here is CASSTGQSEAFF. The CDR3, as DNA: TGTGCCAGCAGCACGGGACAGTCTGAAGCTTTCTTT.

The table lists this clonotype with a few counts. This chain joins TRBV20-1 and TRBJ2-1; TRBD2 matches 14 bases. The junction had 7 bases not matched to a gene; V was cut back by 0 bases and J by 0 bases. Germline V CDR1 and CDR2: DFQATT, SNEGSKA (reference sequence). CDR3 length equals 19 residues. The CDR3: CSARDLGLAGGSSYNEQFF. In nucleotides, the CDR3 is TGCAGTGCTAGAGATTTAGGACTAGCGGGAGGAAGCTCCTACAATGAGCAGTTCTTC.

For the CDR3, the DNA is TGCAGCGTTGATTCTAGCGGAAACAATGAGCAGTTCTTC. Protein sequence: CSVDSSGNNEQFF. V usage is TRBV29-1 and J usage is TRBJ2-1; 7 nucleotides align to TRBD2. The CDR3 contains 13 residues. The V gene's germline CDR1 is SQVTM and CDR2 ANQGSEA. V trimming: 3 bases; J trimming: 5 bases; junction bases outside the gene matches: 4.